This entry lists 10 T cell receptor beta chains sequenced from one sample in a study of T cells expressing NK-cell markers (TCRdb year 2020). Receptor amplification or capture employed 5' RACE. TCRdb lists the instrument as Illumina HiSeq 2000. Following reprocessing of the reads by TCRdb, the data hold one row per CDR3 protein sequence and no DNA is available. This sample's table lists 16,000 or so distinct CDR3 sequences. In total, the top ten clones hold 50% to 70% of the sample. Sequenced: blood T cells: a sorted CD56 or NKG2C T cell subset, CD4+ or CD8+ T cells, or bulk PBMC T cells (not recorded which). The source is a man between 18 and 69 years old in good health.

CDR3 loop: CASSPDRLYEQYF. The chain recombines TRBV4-1 with TRBJ2-7. CDR3 length: 13 residues. CDR1 is MGHRA and CDR2 is YSYEKL in the germline V gene.

The chain employs TRBV12-3 or TRBV12-4 and TRBJ2-5. This CDR3 has 15 residues. CDR3 amino acids: CASSLRGRVQETQYF.

The chain employs TRBV7-8 and TRBJ2-7; TCRdb reports TRBD1, a call that lacks DNA to check it against. The CDR3 loop spans 19 amino acids. Germline V lookup: CDR1 SGHVS, CDR2 FQNEAQ. The CDR3 loop reads CASSLLSGTGTFQSYEQYF.

This CDR3 is CASSVEVSRRGYGYTF. This chain joins TRBV9 and TRBJ1-2. CDR1 and CDR2 (germline): SGDLS, YYNGEE. The CDR3 consists of 16 residues.

This chain joins TRBV7-2 and TRBJ2-3. CDR1 SGHTA and CDR2 FQGNSA come from the germline V gene. The length of the CDR3 is 13 residues. CDR3 residues: CASSWTSSDTQYF.

The chain combines TRBV6-2 or TRBV6-3 with TRBJ2-2; TCRdb's D call of TRBD2 is untestable without DNA. This CDR3 is 14 amino acids long. CDR1 and CDR2 from the germline V gene are MNHEY and SVGEGT. This CDR3 reads CASSHQGGTGELFF.

The rearrangement links TRBV5-1 to TRBJ2-6. This CDR3 has 16 residues. Germline V gene data show CDR1 as SGHRS and CDR2 as YFSETQ. CDR3 protein: CASSFTASSGANVLTF.

The V and J genes are TRBV12-3 or TRBV12-4 and TRBJ2-5; TCRdb's D call, TRBD1, is unchecked because there is no DNA. This CDR3 has 13 residues. The CDR3 protein is CASSQTGMETQYF.

The chain employs TRBV2 and TRBJ1-1; TCRdb's D call of TRBD1 is untestable without DNA. The CDR3 totals 12 residues. Germline V gene sequence: CDR1 SNHLY, CDR2 FYNNEI. The CDR3 loop is CASSYDRAEAFF.

The chain has TRBV7-2 and TRBJ2-5; TCRdb gives TRBD1 as the D gene, but with no DNA this cannot be confirmed. The CDR3 runs 13 residues. Germline CDR1 and CDR2: SGHTA and FQGNSA. CDR3 loop: CASRDGGGSSQYF.